These 7 T cell receptor beta chains were all obtained from the same sample, sequenced in a study of OX40 agonist ivuxolimab in advanced cancers. Some clones are missing from TCRdb's copy, which holds only in-frame ones; the method was immunoSEQ multiplex PCR. The sample records about 79,000 clones, roughly 87% being singletons. Material: CD4+ or CD8+ T cells sorted from blood, obtained in a trial of the OX40 agonist ivuxolimab. These receptors all come from an adult with an advanced solid tumor such as melanoma, head and neck, liver or kidney cancer.

This clone came up a few times. This chain connects TRBV19 to TRBJ1-2; 8 nucleotides line up with TRBD1. J was trimmed by 3 bases and V by 5 bases; bases with no gene match: 2. The germline V gene has CDR1 LNHDA and CDR2 SQIVND (reference sequence). The CDR3 has 13 residues. The CDR3 region has the DNA TGTGCCAGTAGTTTGGACAGGGACTATGGCTACACCTTC. Amino acids: CASSLDRDYGYTF.

The chain uses TRBV30 and TRBJ2-5; D unresolved. The CDR3 is made up of 12 amino acids. The germline V gene has CDR1 GTSNPN and CDR2 SVGIG (reference sequence). V lost 0 bases and J 7 bases, leaving 9 bases between the germline ends. The CDR3 loop is CAWSVPPGTQYF. The DNA for the CDR3 is TGTGCCTGGAGTGTACCTCCAGGGACCCAGTACTTC. Supplemented by reference TRBV30 and TRBJ2-5, the full variable domain reads SQTIHQWPATLVQPVGSPLSLECTVEGTSNPNLYWYRQAAGRGLQLLFYSVGIGQISSEVPQNLSASRPQDRQFILSSKKLLLSDSGFYLCAWSVPPGTQYFGPGTRLLVL.

The chain uses TRBV5-1 and TRBJ2-3; D unresolved. Germline loops: CDR1 SGHRS, CDR2 YFSETQ. V was cut by 0 bases and J by 3 bases, with 14 bases left in between. The length of the CDR3 is 16 residues. The DNA of the CDR3 is TGCGCCAGCAGCTTGGCCGACCGCGGCGGAACAGATACGCAGTATTTT. Its translation is CASSLADRGGTDTQYF.

The rearrangement links TRBV5-1 to TRBJ1-5; TRBD1 matches at 7 bases. Trimming at V came to 4 bases and at J to 0 bases, leaving 10 bases not matched to a gene. The CDR3 has 17 amino acids. CDR1 is SGHRS and CDR2 is YFSETQ in the germline V gene. The CDR3 sequence: CASSPENGTVSNQPQHF. In nucleotides, the CDR3 is TGCGCCAGCAGCCCGGAGAATGGGACAGTTAGCAATCAGCCCCAGCATTTT.

The rearrangement joins TRBV9 to TRBJ2-5, with D perhaps matching TRBD1 or TRBD2 (5 bases each). The CDR3 contains 15 residues. CDR1 and CDR2 from the germline V gene are SGDLS and YYNGEE. The V end lost 0 bases, the J end lost 5 bases, and 14 bases lay between the germline ends. The CDR3 DNA is TGTGCCAGCAGCGTAGGTCCGGGGCACGGGGAGACCCAGTACTTC. Encoded protein: CASSVGPGHGETQYF.

V is TRBV30 and J is TRBJ1-2; possible D gene TRBD1, 5 bases. V lost 4 bases and J lost 6, with 12 bases in between. Germline loops: CDR1 GTSNPN, CDR2 SVGIG (reference sequence). The CDR3 totals 12 residues. The CDR3 here is CAWNGMGDGYTF. DNA for the CDR3: TGTGCCTGGAACGGGATGGGGGATGGCTACACCTTC.

The J gene is TRBJ1-3, the V gene TRBV19; 7 bases map to TRBD1. Germline CDR1 reads LNHDA; CDR2 reads SQIVND (reference sequence). The V gene end was trimmed by 11 bases and the J gene end by 2 bases; junction bases not matched to a gene: 6. The CDR3 runs to 13 residues. CDR3 amino acids: CAANTGAGNTIYF. Here the CDR3 DNA reads TGTGCCGCTAATACAGGGGCTGGAAACACCATATATTTT.